The 27 T cell receptor beta chains given below trace back to one sample, sequenced in a study of blood T cell repertoires in COVID-19. The repertoire was sequenced with immunoSEQ multiplex PCR; TCRdb's copy has only in-frame clones and lacks some. The sample yields fewer than 350,000 clones, approximately 86% seen once. What was sequenced was peripheral blood. All receptors come from a woman aged 45 to 65 with active or convalescent COVID-19.

This clone has just a few counts. This sequence joins TRBV7-3 and TRBJ2-3, with 7 nucleotides matching TRBD2. V gave up 5 bases and J gave up 2 bases; unmatched junction bases: 7. The CDR3 is made up of 15 amino acids. The germline V gene has CDR1 SGHTA and CDR2 FQGTGA. CDR3 in amino acids: CASSQSGGLTDTQYF. CDR3 DNA sequence: TGTGCCAGCAGCCAGTCGGGGGGTCTCACAGATACGCAGTATTTT.

The V call is TRBV21-1, the J call TRBJ1-3; the table's D call of TRBD1 was not tested on the DNA. TRBV21-1 constitutes a pseudogene. The CDR3 consists of 14 residues. The CDR3 nucleotides read TGTGCCAGCAACCGGACAGGGGTTGGAAACACCATATATTTT. This translates into CASNRTGVGNTIYF.

This chain joins TRBV19 and TRBJ1-5, with 12 bases that match TRBD1. J lost 7 bases, V lost 4 bases, and 8 bases had no gene match. CDR3 length: 16 amino acids. Germline CDR1 and CDR2: LNHDA and SQIVND (reference sequence). Written as DNA, the CDR3 is TGTGCCAGTAGTACCCTCGGGACAGGGGGCGGCCAGCCCCAGCATTTT. Its protein is CASSTLGTGGGQPQHF.

The genes are TRBV9 and TRBJ2-3, with 12 bases aligning to TRBD2. The junction had 10 bases not matched to a gene; V was cut back by 7 bases and J by 4 bases. The CDR3 has 16 amino acids. Germline loops: CDR1 SGDLS, CDR2 YYNGEE. The CDR3 region is CASGRLAGGPADTQYF. The CDR3 nucleotides read TGTGCCAGCGGGAGGCTAGCGGGAGGGCCCGCAGATACGCAGTATTTT.

In DNA, the CDR3 is TGTGCCAGCAGTTACTCGAGGGAGGAACCGAACACCGGGGAGCTGTTTTTT. Translated: CASSYSREEPNTGELFF. The rearrangement joins TRBV6-2 or TRBV6-3 to TRBJ2-2; D is perhaps TRBD2 (6 bases). The CDR3 runs 17 residues. V was cut by 0 bases and J by 0 bases, with 11 bases left in between. From germline, CDR1 is MNHEY and CDR2 SVGEGT.

The chain has TRBV19 and TRBJ2-1; 10 positions agree with TRBD2. CDR3 length: 16 residues. V lost 5 bases, J lost 2 bases, and 6 bases stayed unmatched. Germline assignment: CDR1 LNHDA and CDR2 SQIVND (reference sequence). The CDR3 nucleotides read TGTGCCAGTAGTGAATTACTAGCGGGACCCTACAATGAGCAGTTCTTC. Translation: CASSELLAGPYNEQFF.

Concerning this clone itself: This specimen includes other DNA sequences encoding the same CDR3. V and J are TRBV5-5 and TRBJ2-3; D may be TRBD2 (6 bases). CDR3 length equals 12 residues. Trimming removed 4 bases from V and 6 bases from J, with 9 bases in between. Germline CDR1 reads SGHKS; CDR2 reads YYEKEE (reference sequence). The CDR3 DNA reads as TGTGCCAGCAGCCTTGGGGGGGATACGCAGTATTTT. It codes for CASSLGGDTQYF.

The V and J genes are TRBV10-3 and TRBJ2-3; D not certain. CDR3 length: 15 residues. Germline CDR1 is ENHRY and CDR2 is SYGVKD. V lost 3 bases and J lost 0, with 10 bases in between. The CDR3 loop is CAISDVGSSTDTQYF. CDR3 sequence (DNA): TGTGCCATCAGTGACGTCGGGTCTAGCACAGATACGCAGTATTTT.

The rearrangement links TRBV7-9 to TRBJ2-1; possibly TRBD2 for D (5 bases). V was clipped by 1 base and J by 6 bases, with 10 bases between them. Germline CDR1 is SEHNR and CDR2 is FQNEAQ (reference sequence). CDR3 length: 14 residues. The chain's CDR3 is CASSLERVSNEQFF. The DNA of the CDR3 is TGTGCCAGCAGCTTAGAGAGGGTCTCCAATGAGCAGTTCTTC. The full variable domain, rest sourced from reference TRBV7-9 and TRBJ2-1, is DTGVSQNPRHKITKRGQNVTFRCDPISEHNRLYWYRQTLGQGPEFLTYFQNEAQLEKSRLLSDRFSAERPKGSFSTLEIQRTEQGDSAMYLCASSLERVSNEQFFGPGTRLTVL.

The chain carries TRBV11-3 and TRBJ2-1, with TRBD2 identical over 7 bases. Looked up from germline, CDR1 is SGHNT and CDR2 is YENEEA. Trimming at V came to 5 bases and at J to 1 base, leaving 2 bases not matched to a gene. This CDR3 comprises 14 residues. For the CDR3, the DNA is TGTGCCAGCAGCCCCGGGGGGTCCTACAATGAGCAGTTCTTC. The encoded protein is CASSPGGSYNEQFF.

The chain joins TRBV12-5 to TRBJ2-7; 7 bases agree with TRBD1. The junction had 14 bases not matched to a gene; V was cut back by 5 bases and J by 4 bases. From germline, CDR1 is LGHNT and CDR2 FRNRAP. The CDR3 is made up of 16 amino acids. DNA of the CDR3: TGTGCTAGTGGTCTAGGCGATGGGCAGGGGGAATACGAGCAGTACTTC. Protein product: CASGLGDGQGEYEQYF.

For this clone: It may be a read error: a sequence one base away is much more abundant. The chain recombines TRBV5-6 with TRBJ1-2; 10 bases fit TRBD1. In germline, CDR1 is SGHDT, CDR2 YYEEEE. V lost 3 bases to trimming and J lost 4 bases; unmatched junction nucleotides: 3. The CDR3 covers 14 residues. DNA for the CDR3: TGTGCCAGCAGCTCAGGACAGGGGGGCTATGGCTACACCTTC. Encoded protein: CASSSGQGGYGYTF.

In its sample, this clone was seen many times. V gene TRBV6-1 combines with J gene TRBJ1-5; D possibly corresponds to TRBD1 (6 bases). This CDR3 region has 15 residues. V lost 2 bases and J 6 bases, leaving 14 bases between the germline ends. Germline lookup yields CDR1 MNHNS and CDR2 SASEGT. CDR3: CASSEKTGRSQPQHF. The DNA of the CDR3 is TGTGCCAGCAGTGAAAAAACAGGGAGAAGTCAGCCCCAGCATTTT.

This sequence joins TRBV18 and TRBJ2-5; 8 bases are a match to TRBD2. After removal of 6 bases from V and 3 bases from J, the junction contained 6 bases not matched to a gene. Germline CDR1 KGHSH, CDR2 LQKENI. The CDR3 length is 14 residues. The CDR3 loop reads CASSQGLAEETQYF. DNA for the CDR3: TGTGCCAGCTCGCAAGGACTAGCCGAAGAGACCCAGTACTTC.

The genes are TRBV2 and TRBJ1-6; possible D gene TRBD1, 6 bases. V lost 7 bases to trimming and J lost 7 bases, with 17 bases between them. The CDR3 extends over 15 amino acids. Germline V lookup: CDR1 SNHLY, CDR2 FYNNEI. The DNA of the CDR3 is TGTGCCAGCATAGAGGACAGACCAAAAAATTCACCCCTCCACTTT. This translates into CASIEDRPKNSPLHF.

V and J are TRBV19 and TRBJ2-7; 9 nucleotides match TRBD1. Per the germline V gene, CDR1 is LNHDA and CDR2 is SQIVND (reference sequence). The trim removed 3 bases at V and 7 bases at J, leaving 7 bases unmatched. This CDR3 has 14 residues. The CDR3 spells CASSMGQGRREQYF. CDR3 bases: TGTGCCAGTAGTATGGGACAGGGCAGGAGGGAGCAGTACTTC. The variable domain in full, with the rest retrieved from reference TRBV19 and TRBJ2-7, is DGGITQSPKYLFRKEGQNVTLSCEQNLNHDAMYWYRQDPGQGLRLIYYSQIVNDFQKGDIAEGYSVSREKKESFPLTVTSAQKNPTAFYLCASSMGQGRREQYFGPGTRLTVT.

The J gene is TRBJ1-4, the V gene TRBV6-5; TRBD1 agrees at 9 bases. From germline, CDR1 is MNHEY and CDR2 SVGAGI. V lost 5 bases, J lost 9 bases, and 10 bases stayed unmatched. The CDR3 is 15 amino acids. The CDR3 loop reads CASSLQQGARKKLFF. The CDR3 DNA follows: TGTGCCAGCAGTCTCCAACAGGGGGCGAGGAAAAAACTGTTTTTT.

The sample holds a few counts of this clone. One end of the junction does not line up with germline, which may come from a read error. The gene calls are TRBV30 and TRBJ1-2, with D perhaps TRBD1 (6 bases). Germline V CDR1 and CDR2: GTSNPN, SVGIG (reference sequence). The CDR3 runs to 14 residues. The CDR3 region is CARRGYGRSYGYTF. The CDR3 bases are TGTGCCCGGAGGGGGTACGGGAGGAGCTATGGCTACACCTTC. The full variable domain, in which reference TRBV30 and TRBJ1-2 provide the parts outside the CDR3, is SQTIHQWPATLVQPVGSPLSLECTVEGTSNPNLYWYRQAAGRGLQLLFYSVGIGQISSEVPQNLSASRPQDRQFILSSKKLLLSDSGFYLCARRGYGRSYGYTFGSGTRLTVV.

The CDR3 loop reads CSASTAHPSYNSPLHF. The CDR3 nucleotides read TGCAGTGCTAGTACAGCACACCCCTCCTATAATTCACCCCTCCACTTT. The chain couples TRBV20-1 to TRBJ1-6; unclear D gene. Between the trimmed V and J ends, which lost 3 bases and 0 bases, there was a span of 12 bases. The germline gives CDR1 DFQATT, CDR2 SNEGSKA (reference sequence). The CDR3 length is 16 residues.

This clone appeared once. The chain carries TRBV5-6 and TRBJ2-3; 7 bases align to TRBD1. Germline values: CDR1 SGHDT, CDR2 YYEEEE. This CDR3 is built from 12 residues. V trimming: 4 bases; J trimming: 6 bases; junction bases outside the gene matches: 2. The CDR3 nucleotides are TGTGCCAGCAGCCGGGACAGCGATACGCAGTATTTT. This codes for CASSRDSDTQYF.

The rearrangement uses TRBV19 and TRBJ2-5; D might be TRBD2 (6 bases). Germline CDR1 is LNHDA and CDR2 is SQIVND (reference sequence). Trimming pared 7 bases from V and 4 bases from J, leaving 16 bases between. The CDR3 has 14 amino acids. This CDR3 is CASMAHRGGETQYF. In DNA form, the CDR3 reads TGTGCCAGTATGGCCCATAGGGGAGGAGAGACCCAGTACTTC. The variable domain in full, completed from reference TRBV19 and TRBJ2-5, reads DGGITQSPKYLFRKEGQNVTLSCEQNLNHDAMYWYRQDPGQGLRLIYYSQIVNDFQKGDIAEGYSVSREKKESFPLTVTSAQKNPTAFYLCASMAHRGGETQYFGPGTRLLVL.

The chain uses TRBV18 and TRBJ1-2, with 7 bases fitting TRBD1. CDR3 length equals 15 residues. V dropped 4 bases and J dropped 6; count of bases not matched to a gene: 11. Per the germline V gene, CDR1 is KGHSH and CDR2 is LQKENI. The CDR3 sequence is CASSLRGETGNGYTF. The CDR3 coding sequence is TGTGCCAGCTCACTGCGAGGGGAGACAGGGAATGGCTACACCTTC.

The chain is built from TRBV28 and TRBJ2-1; a possible D gene is TRBD2 (5 bases). This CDR3 is 12 amino acids long. The ends were cut back, 3 bases at V and 7 bases at J, with 7 bases in the middle. CDR1 and CDR2 (germline): MDHEN, SYDVKM. The CDR3 DNA reads TGTGCCAGCAGTTTTCGGAGGAATGAGCAGTTCTTC. It specifies CASSFRRNEQFF.

This sequence joins TRBV7-2 and TRBJ2-1, with 9 bases matching TRBD2. The CDR3 consists of 15 residues. The germline gives CDR1 SGHTA, CDR2 FQGNSA. V dropped 2 bases and J dropped 7; count of bases not matched to a gene: 6. The DNA of the CDR3 is TGTGCCAGCAGCTTAAAAGCGGGAGGTGGGAATGAGCAGTTCTTC. Protein product: CASSLKAGGGNEQFF.

The chain's CDR3 is CASSFQGGPNTEAFF. The CDR3, as DNA: TGCGCCAGCAGCTTTCAGGGGGGTCCGAACACTGAAGCTTTCTTT. The genes are TRBV5-1 and TRBJ1-1; 7 nucleotides line up with TRBD1. This CDR3 has 15 amino acids. Germline CDR1 and CDR2: SGHRS and YFSETQ. The junction had 5 bases not matched to a gene; V was cut back by 2 bases and J by 1 base.

This clone was seen more than once but under ten times. The chain recombines TRBV12-3 or TRBV12-4 with TRBJ2-3; D is undetermined. The V and J ends lost 3 bases and 7 bases respectively, with 5 bases between them. CDR3 length: 11 residues. The CDR3 DNA follows: TGTGCCAGCAGTTTGACTTATACGCAGTATTTT. It translates to CASSLTYTQYF.

The chain links TRBV4-2 to TRBJ2-7; TRBD2 agrees at 8 bases. The CDR3 runs 17 residues. Germline trimming cut 2 bases from V and 3 bases from J; bases unmatched to any gene: 12. CDR1 and CDR2 (germline): LGHNA, YNFKEQ. CDR3 DNA: TGTGCCAGCAGCCAACCAGCCGGACGGGGGGGGATCTACGAGCAGTACTTC. Translation: CASSQPAGRGGIYEQYF.